Listed below are T cell receptor beta chains from one sample, sequenced in a study of cytomegalovirus exposure and HLA in healthy donors. The assay was immunoSEQ multiplex PCR, and TCRdb's table has in-frame clones only and misses some. Among about 120,000 clones listed, 66% were seen once. Sequenced: PBMCs. The receptors were gathered from a man aged 18 to 30 in good health and CMV-seronegative. CDR3s include the opening cysteine and the closing phenylalanine or tryptophan. Fields, in order: J gene, CDR3 length, V gene, CDR3 protein.

TRBJ1-6	15	TRBV27	CASSFRRDKISPLHF
TRBJ2-6	17	TRBV27	CASSLIGRGDGANVLTF
TRBJ1-2	16	TRBV6-1	CASSERFEVINYGYTF
TRBJ2-3	15	TRBV6-5	CASSYSTGSTDTQYF
TRBJ2-7	12	TRBV9	CASSPDSYEQYF
TRBJ2-1	14	TRBV2	CASRDGGSYNEQFF
TRBJ2-5	13	TRBV27	CASSLAQQETQYF
TRBJ1-2	16	TRBV7-9	CASSLVGTPKGYGYTF
TRBJ1-1	14	TRBV6-5	CASSYLTGNTEAFF
TRBJ2-7	15	TRBV5-1	CASSPPGQGQTKQYF
TRBJ2-3	15	TRBV30	CAWSAGLAATDTQYF
TRBJ1-4	15	TRBV6-5	CASSYGDRDNEKLFF
TRBJ2-5	16	TRBV30	CAWSVLIGDNQETQYF
TRBJ1-1	11	TRBV30	CAWSSGVVTFF
TRBJ1-2	13	TRBV14	CASSQERLYGYTF
TRBJ1-2	14	TRBV6-5	CASSYSGQGHGYTF
TRBJ2-5	11	TRBV10-1	CASSDEETQYF
TRBJ1-2	15	TRBV6-1	CASSASTGTGCTYTF
TRBJ2-7	15	TRBV27	CASRVPGQEVREQYF
TRBJ1-1	14	TRBV2	CATRIPGGNTEAFF
TRBJ1-6	16	TRBV5-4	CASSLSAGTGGSPLHF
TRBJ2-6	15	TRBV15	CATSRRVSGANVLTF
TRBJ1-2	15	TRBV28	CAIHTRDSHNYGYTF
-	17	TRBV29-1	CSVEVSGGPSSSYEQYF
TRBJ2-7	16	TRBV6-6	CASSSPSGPSSYEQYF
TRBJ1-1	13	TRBV19	CASSTRGGSKAFF
TRBJ1-1	17	TRBV7-9	CASSLALGRRAGIEAFF
TRBJ2-2	15	TRBV7-2	CASSLLGQNTGELFF
TRBJ2-1	16	TRBV11-2	CASSLRGSGSWNEQFF
TRBJ1-1	16	TRBV7-9	CASSTRDRSWNTEAFF
TRBJ2-2	14	TRBV27	CASRQGWSTGELFF
TRBJ2-1	16	TRBV7-8	CASSLALAGGIREQFF
TRBJ2-7	13	TRBV29-1	CSAEASGGYEQYF